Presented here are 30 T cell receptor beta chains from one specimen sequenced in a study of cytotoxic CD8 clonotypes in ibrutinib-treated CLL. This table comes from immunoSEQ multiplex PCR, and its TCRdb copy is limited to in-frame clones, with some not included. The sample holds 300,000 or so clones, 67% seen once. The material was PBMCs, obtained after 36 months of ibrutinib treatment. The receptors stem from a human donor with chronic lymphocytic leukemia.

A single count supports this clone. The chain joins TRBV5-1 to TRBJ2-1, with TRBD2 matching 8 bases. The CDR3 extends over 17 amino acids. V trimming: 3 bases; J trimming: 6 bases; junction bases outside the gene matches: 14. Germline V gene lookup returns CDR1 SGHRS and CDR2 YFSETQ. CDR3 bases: TGCGCCAGCAGCTCTGGGCTAGCGGGTCCCCGTTTCAATGAGCAGTTCTTC. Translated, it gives CASSSGLAGPRFNEQFF.

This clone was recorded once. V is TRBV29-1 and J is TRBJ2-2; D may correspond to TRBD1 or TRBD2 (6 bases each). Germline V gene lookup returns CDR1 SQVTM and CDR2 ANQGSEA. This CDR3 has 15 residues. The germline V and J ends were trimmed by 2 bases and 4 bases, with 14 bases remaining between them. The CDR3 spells CSVESAGHLTGELFF. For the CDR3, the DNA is TGCAGCGTTGAATCTGCGGGACACCTCACCGGGGAGCTGTTTTTT.

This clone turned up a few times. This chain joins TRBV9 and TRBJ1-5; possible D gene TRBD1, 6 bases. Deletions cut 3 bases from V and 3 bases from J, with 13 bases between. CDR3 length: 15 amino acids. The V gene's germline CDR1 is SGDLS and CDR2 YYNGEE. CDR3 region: CASSAGQLYNQPQHF. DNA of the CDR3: TGTGCCAGCAGCGCCGGACAGCTTTACAATCAGCCCCAGCATTTT.

The CDR3 sequence: CASSLGGTSYEQYF. DNA for the CDR3: TGTGCCAGCAGCTTAGGGGGGACCAGTTACGAGCAGTACTTC. This chain links TRBV7-8 with TRBJ2-7; TRBD1 or TRBD2 may be the D gene (5 bases each). Germline V gives CDR1 SGHVS, CDR2 FQNEAQ. This CDR3 region has 14 residues. The V end lost 1 base, the J end lost 4 bases, and 11 bases lay between the germline ends.

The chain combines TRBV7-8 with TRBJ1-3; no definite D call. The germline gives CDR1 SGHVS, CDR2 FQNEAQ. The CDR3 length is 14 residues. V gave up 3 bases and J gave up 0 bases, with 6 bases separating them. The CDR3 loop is CASSLADSGNTIYF. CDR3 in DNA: TGTGCCAGCAGCTTGGCGGACTCTGGAAACACCATATATTTT. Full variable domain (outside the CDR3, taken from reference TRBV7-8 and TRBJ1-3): GAGVSQSPRYKVAKRGQDVALRCDPISGHVSLFWYQQALGQGPEFLTYFQNEAQLDKSGLPSDRFFAERPEGSVSTLKIQRTQQEDSAVYLCASSLADSGNTIYFGEGSWLTVV.

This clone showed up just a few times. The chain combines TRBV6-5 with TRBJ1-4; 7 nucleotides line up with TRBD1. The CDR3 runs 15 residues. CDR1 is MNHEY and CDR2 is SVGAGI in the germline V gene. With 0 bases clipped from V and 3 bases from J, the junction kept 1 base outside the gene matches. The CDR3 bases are TGTGCCAGCAGTTACTCAGGACAGGCTAATGAAAAACTGTTTTTT. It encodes CASSYSGQANEKLFF.

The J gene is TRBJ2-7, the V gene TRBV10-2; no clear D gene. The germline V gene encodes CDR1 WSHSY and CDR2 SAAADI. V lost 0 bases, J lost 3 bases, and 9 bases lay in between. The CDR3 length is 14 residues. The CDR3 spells CASSESFGNYEQYF. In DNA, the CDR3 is TGCGCCAGCAGTGAGTCGTTTGGAAACTACGAGCAGTACTTC.

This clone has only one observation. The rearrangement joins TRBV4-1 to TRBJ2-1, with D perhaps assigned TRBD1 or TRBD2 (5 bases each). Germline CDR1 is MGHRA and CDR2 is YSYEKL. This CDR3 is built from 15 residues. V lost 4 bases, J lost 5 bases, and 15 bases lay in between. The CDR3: CASSPGQGMDNEQFF. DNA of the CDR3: TGCGCCAGCAGCCCGGGGCAGGGCATGGACAATGAGCAGTTCTTC.

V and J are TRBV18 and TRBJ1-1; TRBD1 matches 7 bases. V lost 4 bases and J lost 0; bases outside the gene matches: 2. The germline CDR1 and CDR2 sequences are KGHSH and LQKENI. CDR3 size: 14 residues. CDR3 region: CASSHDRVNTEAFF. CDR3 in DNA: TGTGCCAGCTCACACGACAGGGTGAACACTGAAGCTTTCTTT.

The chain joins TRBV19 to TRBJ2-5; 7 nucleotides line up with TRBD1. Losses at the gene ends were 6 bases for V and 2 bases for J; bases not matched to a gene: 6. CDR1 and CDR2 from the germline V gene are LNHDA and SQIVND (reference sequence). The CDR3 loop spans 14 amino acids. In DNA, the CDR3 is TGTGCCAGTAGCCATACAGGGGTTCAAGAGACCCAGTACTTC. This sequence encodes CASSHTGVQETQYF.

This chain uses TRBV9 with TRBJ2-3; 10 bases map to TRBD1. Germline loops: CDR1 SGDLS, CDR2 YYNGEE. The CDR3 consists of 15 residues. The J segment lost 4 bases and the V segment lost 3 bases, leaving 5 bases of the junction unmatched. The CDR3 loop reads CASSATGTGADTQYF. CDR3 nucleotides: TGTGCCAGCAGCGCCACCGGGACAGGGGCAGATACGCAGTATTTT.

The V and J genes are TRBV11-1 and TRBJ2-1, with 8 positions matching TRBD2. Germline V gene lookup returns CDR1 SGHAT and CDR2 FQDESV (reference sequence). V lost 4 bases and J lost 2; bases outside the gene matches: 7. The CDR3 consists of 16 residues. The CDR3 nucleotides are TGTGCCAGCAGCTCAAAGCGGGAGAGTACCTACAATGAGCAGTTCTTC. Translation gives CASSSKRESTYNEQFF.

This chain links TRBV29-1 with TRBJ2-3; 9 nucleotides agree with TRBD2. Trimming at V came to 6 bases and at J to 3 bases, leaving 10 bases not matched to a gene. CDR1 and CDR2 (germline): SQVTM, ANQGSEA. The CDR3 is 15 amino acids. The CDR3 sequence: CSVDRAGGPTDTQYF. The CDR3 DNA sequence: TGCAGCGTCGACAGAGCGGGAGGCCCTACAGATACGCAGTATTTT.

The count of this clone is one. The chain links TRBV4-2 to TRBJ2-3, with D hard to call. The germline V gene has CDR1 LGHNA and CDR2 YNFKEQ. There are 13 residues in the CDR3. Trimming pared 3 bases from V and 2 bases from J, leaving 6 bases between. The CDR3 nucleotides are TGTGCCAGCAGCCAGGGTCCCACAGATACGCAGTATTTT. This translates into CASSQGPTDTQYF.

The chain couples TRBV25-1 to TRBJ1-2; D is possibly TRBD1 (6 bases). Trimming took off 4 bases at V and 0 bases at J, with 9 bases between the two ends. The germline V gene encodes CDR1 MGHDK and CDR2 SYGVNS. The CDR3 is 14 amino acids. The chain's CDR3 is CASSVQGANYGYTF. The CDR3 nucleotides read TGTGCCAGCAGTGTACAGGGAGCTAACTATGGCTACACCTTC.

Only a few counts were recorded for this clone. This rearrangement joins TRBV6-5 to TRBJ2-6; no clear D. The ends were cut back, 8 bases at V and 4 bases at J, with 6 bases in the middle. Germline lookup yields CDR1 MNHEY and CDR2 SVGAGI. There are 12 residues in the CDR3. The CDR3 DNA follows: TGTGCCAGCCGCCAGGGGGCCAACGTCCTGACTTTC. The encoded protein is CASRQGANVLTF.

The CDR3 bases are TGTGCCAGCAGCTTAAGGGGACCCCGGGGGGCCGGGGAGCTGTTTTTT. It translates to CASSLRGPRGAGELFF. V is TRBV7-3 and J is TRBJ2-2; 7 bases are shared with TRBD2. Per the germline V gene, CDR1 is SGHTA and CDR2 is FQGTGA. Trimming took 1 base from V and 6 from J; bases not matched to a gene: 8. This CDR3 has 16 residues.

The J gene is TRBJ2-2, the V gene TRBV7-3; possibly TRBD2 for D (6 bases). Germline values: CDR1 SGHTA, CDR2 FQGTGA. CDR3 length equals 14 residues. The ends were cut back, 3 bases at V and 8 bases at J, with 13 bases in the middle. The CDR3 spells CASSFVGGPGELFF. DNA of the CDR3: TGTGCCAGCAGCTTTGTCGGGGGACCGGGGGAGCTGTTTTTT.

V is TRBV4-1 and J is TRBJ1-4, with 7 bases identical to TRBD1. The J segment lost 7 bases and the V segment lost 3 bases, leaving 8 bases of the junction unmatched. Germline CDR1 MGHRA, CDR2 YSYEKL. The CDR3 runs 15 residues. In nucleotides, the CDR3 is TGCGCCAGCAGCCACGACCACAACAGGGGTGAAAAACTGTTTTTT. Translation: CASSHDHNRGEKLFF.

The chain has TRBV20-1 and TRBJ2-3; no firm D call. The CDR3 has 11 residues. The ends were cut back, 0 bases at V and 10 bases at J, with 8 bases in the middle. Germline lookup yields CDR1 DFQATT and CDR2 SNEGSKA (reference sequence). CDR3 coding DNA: TGCAGTGCTAGAGAGCCGGGCGCGCAGTATTTT. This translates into CSAREPGAQYF.

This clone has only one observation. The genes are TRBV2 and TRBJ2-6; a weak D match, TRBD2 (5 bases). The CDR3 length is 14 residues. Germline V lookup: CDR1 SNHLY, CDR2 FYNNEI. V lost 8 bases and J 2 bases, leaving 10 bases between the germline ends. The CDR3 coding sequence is TGTGCCAGCGGTAGAGCGGCTGGGGCCAACGTCCTGACTTTC. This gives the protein CASGRAAGANVLTF.

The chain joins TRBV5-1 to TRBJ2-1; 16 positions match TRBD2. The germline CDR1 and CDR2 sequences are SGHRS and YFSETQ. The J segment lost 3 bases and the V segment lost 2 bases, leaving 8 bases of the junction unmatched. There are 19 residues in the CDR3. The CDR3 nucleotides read TGCGCCAGCAGCTTAACCGGGACTAGCGGGAGGGCCTTCTACAATGAGCAGTTCTTC. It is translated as CASSLTGTSGRAFYNEQFF.

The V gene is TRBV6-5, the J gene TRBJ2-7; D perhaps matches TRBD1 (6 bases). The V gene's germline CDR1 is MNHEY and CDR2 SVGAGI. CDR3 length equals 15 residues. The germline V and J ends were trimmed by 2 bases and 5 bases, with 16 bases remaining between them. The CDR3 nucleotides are TGTGCCAGCAGTTACGTTGGGACACCCTTTAACGAGCAGTACTTC. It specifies CASSYVGTPFNEQYF.

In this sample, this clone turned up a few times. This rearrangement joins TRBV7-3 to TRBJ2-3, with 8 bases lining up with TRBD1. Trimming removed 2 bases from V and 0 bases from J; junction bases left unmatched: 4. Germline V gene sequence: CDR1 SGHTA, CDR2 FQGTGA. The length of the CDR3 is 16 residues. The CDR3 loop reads CASSLWPGGSTDTQYF. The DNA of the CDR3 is TGTGCCAGCAGCTTATGGCCAGGGGGCAGCACAGATACGCAGTATTTT. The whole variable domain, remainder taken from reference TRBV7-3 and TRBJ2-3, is GAGVSQTPSNKVTEKGKYVELRCDPISGHTALYWYRQSLGQGPEFLIYFQGTGAADDSGLPNDRFFAVRPEGSVSTLKIQRTERGDSAVYLCASSLWPGGSTDTQYFGPGTRLTVL.

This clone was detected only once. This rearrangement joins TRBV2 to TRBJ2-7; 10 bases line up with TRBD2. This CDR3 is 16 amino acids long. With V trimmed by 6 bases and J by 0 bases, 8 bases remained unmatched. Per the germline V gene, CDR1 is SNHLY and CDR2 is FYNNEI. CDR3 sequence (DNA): TGTGCCAGCAGGGAAAAGCTAGCGGGAGCCTCCTACGAGCAGTACTTC. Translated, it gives CASREKLAGASYEQYF.

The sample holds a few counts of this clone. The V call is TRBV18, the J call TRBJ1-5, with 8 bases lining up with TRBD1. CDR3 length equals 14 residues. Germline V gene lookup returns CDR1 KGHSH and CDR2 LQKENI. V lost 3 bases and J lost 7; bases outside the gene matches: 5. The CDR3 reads CASSPEQGDQPQHF. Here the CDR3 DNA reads TGTGCCAGCTCACCGGAACAGGGGGACCAGCCCCAGCATTTT.

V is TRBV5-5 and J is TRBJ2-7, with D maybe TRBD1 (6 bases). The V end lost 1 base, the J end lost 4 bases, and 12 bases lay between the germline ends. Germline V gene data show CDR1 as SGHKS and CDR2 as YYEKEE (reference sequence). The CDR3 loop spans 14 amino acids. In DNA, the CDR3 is TGTGCCAGCAGCTTGAGCTCAACAGGGTACGAGCAGTACTTC. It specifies CASSLSSTGYEQYF.

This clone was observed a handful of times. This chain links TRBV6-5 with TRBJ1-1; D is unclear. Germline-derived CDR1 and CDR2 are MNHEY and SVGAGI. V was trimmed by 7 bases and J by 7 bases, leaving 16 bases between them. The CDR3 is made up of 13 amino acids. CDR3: CASTQWATGEAFF. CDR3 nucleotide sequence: TGTGCCAGCACCCAATGGGCCACCGGTGAAGCTTTCTTT.

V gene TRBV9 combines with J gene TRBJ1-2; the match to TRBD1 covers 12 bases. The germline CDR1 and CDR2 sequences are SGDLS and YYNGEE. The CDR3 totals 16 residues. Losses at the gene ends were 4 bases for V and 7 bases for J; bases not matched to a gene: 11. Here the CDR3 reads CASSLRDRGQSGGYTF. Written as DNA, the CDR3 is TGTGCCAGCAGCCTACGGGACAGGGGGCAATCTGGTGGCTACACCTTC.

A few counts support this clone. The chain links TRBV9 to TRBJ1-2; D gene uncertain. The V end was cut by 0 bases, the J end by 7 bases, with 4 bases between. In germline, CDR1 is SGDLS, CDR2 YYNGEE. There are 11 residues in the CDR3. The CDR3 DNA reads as TGTGCCAGCAGCGTAGGAGTTGGCTACACCTTC. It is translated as CASSVGVGYTF.